This T cell receptor (beta chain) came from a study of CD8 T cells in ankylosing spondylitis. Whole-study findings and limits: As reported, disease-linked clones showed significant enrichment in matched ankylosing spondylitis synovial fluid. Ankylosing spondylitis blood appeared to be characterized by a TCR beta motif of under 10 highly homologous variants.

TCRdb recomputed calls from the 5' RACE reads with MiXCR, one row per CDR3 protein. This sample has 200,000 to 300,000 distinct CDR3 sequences, with around 9.2% found just once. Germline CDR1 SNHLY, CDR2 FYNNEI. This CDR3 region has 15 residues. This clonotype was found many times. The target antigen is unknown. An end of the junction differs from the germline gene, which may be a read error. The chain combines TRBV2 with TRBJ2-1, with 10 bases that match TRBD2. The sample was blood, either unsorted or a sorted T cell fraction (not recorded which). This clonotype originated in a male donor with ankylosing spondylitis or in good health (not recorded which). CDR3 amino acids: CASSQAGGTYNEQFF. DNA of the CDR3: TGTGCCAGCAGTCAAGCGGGAGGGACCTACAATGAGCAGTTCTTC.